Here is one T cell receptor beta chain with its context. Its antigen is not known. The sample has other DNA sequences that encode this CDR3 too. This entry comes from a study of T cells in localized non-small cell lung cancer. The CDR3 length is 15 residues. CDR1 and CDR2 (germline): SGHRS, YFSETQ. V was shortened by 1 base and J by 1 base, with 12 bases between the two germline ends. TCRdb keeps only in-frame clones here, not all; method: immunoSEQ multiplex PCR. Altogether 40,000 to 50,000 clones are present, 88% being singletons, with the ten largest covering about 2.8%. Study results and caveats: Higher adjacent-lung clonality was associated with shorter survival. Heterogeneity remains possible, as sequencing covered one tumor region only. Adjacent lung was found to contain a median roughly 60 of the top 100 tumor clones. Uninvolved neighboring lung showed the greatest T cell clonality, exceeding tumor.

The genes are TRBV5-1 and TRBJ2-7; the D gene is possibly TRBD2 (6 bases). The specimen was peripheral blood, collected before any cancer treatment. The sequence was collected from a female donor older than 55 with stage I squamous cell lung carcinoma. CDR3 sequence reads: CASSLTGDASYEQYF. CDR3 DNA sequence: TGCGCCAGCAGCTTGACGGGAGACGCTTCCTACGAGCAGTACTTC.